The 28 T cell receptor beta chains reported below all come from one sample, sequenced in a study of control samples from healthy donors and cancer patients (TCRdb year 2020). Receptor amplification or capture employed the immunoSEQ multiplex PCR assay. In its TCRdb copy, this immuneACCESS table keeps in-frame sequences only and misses some clones. Where compared with another copy, unresolved V genes explain less than half of these, and the others have no known cause. The sample table contains about 170,000 clones; only one count was recorded for approximately 94% of them. The ten biggest clones cover approximately 1.5% of the sample. Sequenced sample: blood. The source of these receptors is a woman aged 18-30 years in good health.

The chain combines TRBV6-5 with TRBJ2-2; 9 bases map to TRBD1. This CDR3 has 16 amino acids. Trimming took 0 bases from V and 6 from J; bases not matched to a gene: 5. CDR1 and CDR2 (germline): MNHEY, SVGAGI. CDR3: CASSYSTGGRSGELFF. Written as DNA, the CDR3 is TGTGCCAGCAGTTACTCGACAGGGGGAAGGTCCGGGGAGCTGTTTTTT.

The rearrangement joins TRBV15 to TRBJ1-2, with D unclear. Germline assignment: CDR1 LNHNV and CDR2 YYDKDF (reference sequence). Trimming pared 4 bases from V and 7 bases from J, leaving 16 bases between. The CDR3 runs 14 residues. CDR3 DNA: TGTGCCACCAGCACCAGAGTATCGGTATCTGGCTACACCTTC. Translating gives CATSTRVSVSGYTF.

The chain links TRBV3-1 (or the pseudogene TRBV3-2) to TRBJ1-5; no firm D call. The CDR3 covers 13 residues. Per the germline V gene, CDR1 is LGHDT and CDR2 is YNNKEL (reference sequence). Trimming cost V 4 bases and J 4 bases, with 8 bases left between them. The CDR3, as DNA: TGTGCCAGCAGCCTCCGAGGGAATCAGCCCCAGCATTTT. It translates to CASSLRGNQPQHF.

This rearrangement joins TRBV27 to TRBJ2-7; D is tentatively TRBD1 or TRBD2 (5 bases each). Germline CDR1 and CDR2: MNHEY and SMNVEV (reference sequence). The ends were cut back, 0 bases at V and 3 bases at J, with 24 bases in the middle. The length of the CDR3 is 19 residues. The CDR3 reads CASSLSNSVPGPPYYEQYF. The CDR3 DNA follows: TGTGCCAGCAGTTTATCGAATTCAGTCCCGGGACCGCCTTACTACGAGCAGTACTTC.

This rearrangement joins TRBV28 to TRBJ1-5; D gene unclear. The germline V gene encodes CDR1 MDHEN and CDR2 SYDVKM. The CDR3 is 11 amino acids. V gave up 7 bases and J gave up 4 bases, with 5 bases separating them. The DNA of the CDR3 is TGTGCCAGCATGGGAAATCAGCCCCAGCATTTT. Encoded protein: CASMGNQPQHF.

The V and J genes are TRBV5-1 and TRBJ2-7; 11 bases are a match to TRBD2. The V gene end was trimmed by 0 bases and the J gene end by 6 bases; junction bases not matched to a gene: 2. The CDR3 is 14 amino acids. The germline gives CDR1 SGHRS, CDR2 YFSETQ. The CDR3 reads CASSLEGLAAEQYF. CDR3 bases: TGCGCCAGCAGCTTGGAGGGACTAGCGGCCGAGCAGTACTTC.

The rearrangement links TRBV11-2 to TRBJ1-1; D is undetermined. The V and J ends lost 7 bases and 13 bases respectively, with 19 bases between them. Germline loops: CDR1 SGHAT, CDR2 FQNNGV. The CDR3 consists of 12 residues. The CDR3 bases are TGTGCCAGCACCGCTTATAACGAGAAAGGTTTCTTT. Translation gives CASTAYNEKGFF.

CDR3 in DNA: TGTGCCACCAGTGCCCGGGTCCTCGGGGGCTATGGCTACACCTTC. It yields the protein CATSARVLGGYGYTF. V and J are TRBV24-1 and TRBJ1-2; maybe TRBD1 (5 bases). Trimming left V 5 bases short and J 4 bases short, with 16 bases between. The germline CDR1 and CDR2 sequences are KGHDR and SFDVKD. The CDR3 loop spans 15 amino acids.

V gene TRBV9 combines with J gene TRBJ1-6, with D uncertain. The ends were cut back, 1 base at V and 7 bases at J, with 9 bases in the middle. This CDR3 is built from 14 residues. Germline CDR1 reads SGDLS; CDR2 reads YYNGEE. The CDR3 DNA follows: TGTGCCAGCAGCGTACGGTCCTTAAATTCACCCCTCCACTTT. Protein: CASSVRSLNSPLHF.

The CDR3 DNA reads as TGTGCCACCAGTGATCGCTTAGCCATATCAGACGGCGGCTCCTACAATGAGCAGTTCTTC. Translated: CATSDRLAISDGGSYNEQFF. The rearrangement uses TRBV24-1 and TRBJ2-1; D is undetermined. Germline V gives CDR1 KGHDR, CDR2 SFDVKD. The ends were cut back, 3 bases at V and 0 bases at J, with 23 bases in the middle. The CDR3 runs 20 residues.

The rearrangement uses TRBV6-5 and TRBJ1-5; TRBD1 matches at 9 bases. The germline V gene encodes CDR1 MNHEY and CDR2 SVGAGI. Trimming cost V 6 bases and J 7 bases; bases outside gene matches: 4. This CDR3 is 13 amino acids long. The CDR3 sequence: CASRGQGTQPQHF. In DNA form, the CDR3 reads TGTGCCAGCAGGGGACAGGGAACACAGCCCCAGCATTTT.

The rearrangement joins TRBV10-2 to TRBJ1-5; D is ambiguous. Trimming cost V 4 bases and J 8 bases, with 9 bases left between them. This CDR3 region has 12 residues. The germline V gene encodes CDR1 WSHSY and CDR2 SAAADI. CDR3 nucleotide sequence: TGCGCCAGCAGTGTAGACCGTAAGCCCCAGCATTTT. Translating gives CASSVDRKPQHF.

The chain combines TRBV11-2 with TRBJ2-5; D possibly corresponds to TRBD2 (6 bases). This CDR3 spans 14 amino acids. V lost 5 bases to trimming and J lost 5 bases, with 15 bases between them. Germline V lookup: CDR1 SGHAT, CDR2 FQNNGV. This CDR3 reads CASSPGTPGETQYF. The DNA of the CDR3 is TGTGCCAGCAGCCCCGGGACTCCCGGGGAGACCCAGTACTTC.

The V gene is TRBV18, the J gene TRBJ1-1; D not resolved. V dropped 1 base and J dropped 5 bases, with 5 bases sitting between them. This CDR3 has 12 residues. The V gene's germline CDR1 is KGHSH and CDR2 LQKENI. The CDR3 reads CASSPQYTEAFF. In nucleotides, the CDR3 is TGTGCCAGCTCACCACAGTATACTGAAGCTTTCTTT.

Only a few counts were recorded for this clone. The chain employs TRBV5-5 and TRBJ2-2, with D tentatively TRBD2 (6 bases). The CDR3 contains 17 residues. Germline assignment: CDR1 SGHKS and CDR2 YYEKEE (reference sequence). Trimming stripped 0 bases from V and 1 base from J, with 13 bases between. CDR3 bases: TGTGCCAGCAGCTTGGTATTGGGGAGGTTGAACACCGGGGAGCTGTTTTTT. Translated: CASSLVLGRLNTGELFF.

Concerning this clone: Other DNA variants within this sample encode the same CDR3. The chain carries TRBV18 and TRBJ2-5; D uncertain. The length of the CDR3 is 12 residues. V lost 1 base and J 2 bases, leaving 2 bases between the germline ends. Looked up from germline, CDR1 is KGHSH and CDR2 is LQKENI. The CDR3 reads CASSPRQETQYF. The CDR3 coding sequence is TGTGCCAGCTCACCACGGCAAGAGACCCAGTACTTC.

V usage is TRBV7-2 and J usage is TRBJ2-3, with 7 bases aligning to TRBD2. This CDR3 contains 16 residues. Germline CDR1 and CDR2: SGHTA and FQGNSA. V lost 4 bases, J lost 2 bases, and 9 bases stayed unmatched. This chain's CDR3 is CASSSWLGGNTDTQYF. CDR3 bases: TGTGCCAGCAGCTCCTGGCTGGGAGGGAACACAGATACGCAGTATTTT.

The chain joins TRBV18 to TRBJ2-7; TRBD1 is a possible D gene (6 bases). This CDR3 region has 15 residues. Germline CDR1 KGHSH, CDR2 LQKENI. The V end lost 8 bases, the J end lost 1 base, and 18 bases lay between the germline ends. The CDR3 loop reads CASRMDSAISYEQYF. CDR3 DNA sequence: TGTGCCAGCCGAATGGACAGCGCTATATCCTACGAGCAGTACTTC.

This clone came up once. V and J are TRBV6-5 and TRBJ1-1; the D is unclear. The V gene lost 7 bases and the J gene lost 6 bases, with 18 bases spanning the gap. CDR1 is MNHEY, CDR2 SVGAGI, per germline. The CDR3 is made up of 14 amino acids. CDR3 amino acids: CASKTVQRGAEAFF. In DNA, the CDR3 is TGTGCCAGCAAAACAGTGCAGAGAGGCGCTGAAGCTTTCTTT.

The V gene is TRBV12-2, the J gene TRBJ2-3; the DNA was not used to check the table's D call, TRBD2. TRBV12-2 is a listed pseudogene. The CDR3 loop spans 13 amino acids. CDR3 protein: CASRPDTGGTQYF. DNA for the CDR3: TGTGCAAGTCGCCCTGATACTGGCGGCACGCAGTATTTT.

The V call is TRBV6-4, the J call TRBJ2-5; possibly TRBD1 for D (5 bases). The V gene lost 4 bases and the J gene lost 4 bases, with 10 bases spanning the gap. This CDR3 spans 13 amino acids. Germline CDR1 MRHNA, CDR2 SNTAGT. CDR3 in DNA: TGTGCCAGCAGTGGCAATAGGGGAGAGACCCAGTACTTC. Residues: CASSGNRGETQYF.

The gene calls are TRBV5-1 and TRBJ1-1; D is unclear. Germline-derived CDR1 and CDR2 are SGHRS and YFSETQ. Trimming pared 1 base from V and 1 base from J, leaving 8 bases between. The CDR3 has 14 amino acids. CDR3 amino acids: CASSLSLTNTEAFF. The CDR3 DNA sequence: TGCGCCAGCAGCTTGAGCCTGACGAACACTGAAGCTTTCTTT.

The rearrangement joins TRBV5-5 to TRBJ2-7, with D possibly TRBD2 on 6 matching bases. With 4 bases removed from V and 3 bases from J, the gap between germline ends came to 17 bases. Germline CDR1 SGHKS, CDR2 YYEKEE (reference sequence). This CDR3 region has 15 residues. The CDR3 nucleotides are TGTGCCAGCAGCCCTGTGGGACTTCCTAACTACGAGCAGTACTTC. It specifies CASSPVGLPNYEQYF. Full variable domain (missing parts from reference TRBV5-5 and TRBJ2-7): DAGVTQSPTHLIKTRGQQVTLRCSPISGHKSVSWYQQVLGQGPQFIFQYYEKEERGRGNFPDRFSARQFPNYSSELNVNALLLGDSALYLCASSPVGLPNYEQYFGPGTRLTVT.

This clone was seen only once. The gene calls are TRBV15 and TRBJ2-3; 7 bases agree with TRBD2. The CDR3 totals 17 residues. Germline values: CDR1 LNHNV, CDR2 YYDKDF (reference sequence). After removal of 1 base from V and 1 base from J, the junction contained 8 bases not matched to a gene. As DNA, the CDR3 is TGTGCCACCAGCAGAGCTCTGGGGGGGAGGGGCACAGATACGCAGTATTTT. Its protein is CATSRALGGRGTDTQYF.

The chain employs TRBV19 and TRBJ1-4; 7 positions match TRBD1. This CDR3 spans 11 amino acids. The trim removed 6 bases at V and 8 bases at J, leaving 0 bases unmatched. Germline V lookup: CDR1 LNHDA, CDR2 SQIVND (reference sequence). CDR3 loop: CASRDREKLFF. In DNA, the CDR3 is TGTGCCAGTAGGGACAGGGAAAAACTGTTTTTT.

The V gene is TRBV27, the J gene TRBJ1-2; tentative D call: TRBD1 (5 bases). Germline CDR1 is MNHEY and CDR2 is SMNVEV (reference sequence). V was cut by 6 bases and J by 4 bases, with 24 bases left in between. The CDR3 covers 17 residues. The chain's CDR3 is CASSGSGADTLSYGYTF. The CDR3 region has the DNA TGTGCCAGCAGCGGATCTGGAGCGGACACCCTCAGCTATGGCTACACCTTC.

This clone was detected once. The chain is built from TRBV7-2 and TRBJ1-2; no definite D call. Looked up from germline, CDR1 is SGHTA and CDR2 is FQGNSA. V shed 1 base and J shed 4 bases, with 10 bases lying between them. The CDR3 has 14 amino acids. The CDR3 spells CASSLEEGIYGYTF. CDR3 nucleotide sequence: TGTGCCAGCAGCTTAGAGGAGGGTATCTATGGCTACACCTTC.

V usage is TRBV6-5 and J usage is TRBJ1-1; tentative D call: TRBD1 (5 bases). V was cut by 3 bases and J by 2 bases, with 16 bases left in between. This CDR3 comprises 16 residues. Germline V gene data show CDR1 as MNHEY and CDR2 as SVGAGI. CDR3 residues: CASSYPPGAQNTEAFF. CDR3 bases: TGTGCCAGCAGTTATCCTCCTGGGGCGCAAAACACTGAAGCTTTCTTT.